The clone carrying this TCR beta chain was detected ten times or more. The sample is drawn from a study of patients and donors after allogeneic stem cell transplantation. TCRdb analysed the RT-PCR reads with MiXCR anew, one entry per CDR3 protein. The sample holds 200,000 to 250,000 distinct CDR3 sequences; around an eighth are singletons and the top ten take 11%. The CDR3 contains 14 residues. Trimming took off 3 bases at V and 1 base at J, with 9 bases between the two ends. CDR1 SGHTA and CDR2 FQGTGA come from the germline V gene. The source is a human donor who was either an allogeneic HSCT recipient or a stem cell or donor lymphocyte infusion donor (not recorded which). It is not recorded whose cells these are; they may come from a transplant donor. Material: blood, either unsorted or a sorted T cell fraction (not recorded which). The chain couples TRBV7-3 to TRBJ1-1; a weak D match, TRBD1 (5 bases). The DNA of the CDR3 is TGTGCCAGCAGCTTGGACAATAGGAACACTGAAGCTTTCTTT. Amino acid sequence: CASSLDNRNTEAFF.